This T cell receptor (beta chain) was recovered during a study of blood T cell repertoires in COVID-19. As for the study in general: Sources were T cells, B-cell-depleted T cells, or PBMCs; the material itself was cDNA or gDNA.

Which cohort a participant joined came from the clinical history participants gave. Recovered participants had two consecutive negative NP/OP PCR tests, healthcare professional clearance, or symptom resolution. In the study's own analysis: By means of reference gene primer amplification, nucleated cell counts were estimated. Repertoires were generated with immunoSEQ multiplex PCR, while TCRdb's copy carries only in-frame clones and drops some. V and J calls and clone size are copied from that table; D and trimming were computed from the DNA. Of about 260,000 clones in the sample, 86% were seen once. Germline V lookup: CDR1 KGHSH, CDR2 LQKENI. There are 15 residues in the CDR3. The junction had 5 bases not matched to a gene; V was cut back by 1 base and J by 5 bases.

Sequencing used PBMCs or T cells enriched from blood (not recorded which). The chain recombines TRBV18 with TRBJ2-1; TRBD1 matches at 7 bases. The TCR comes from a woman aged 50 to 65 who had recovered from COVID-19. The CDR3 DNA sequence: TGTGCCAGCTCACCACGCCCCGGGACAGACAATGAGCAGTTCTTC. As protein: CASSPRPGTDNEQFF.